Listed below are T cell receptor beta chains from one sample, sequenced in a study of blood T cell repertoires in COVID-19. The repertoire was sequenced with immunoSEQ multiplex PCR; TCRdb's copy has only in-frame clones and lacks some. The table has approximately 34,000 clones, 75% to 85% seen once. Sequencing was carried out using peripheral blood. Receptors originate from an older woman with acute or convalescent COVID-19. The CDR3 runs from the conserved cysteine through the conserved F or W. The order of the fields is J gene, V gene, CDR3 protein.

J: TRBJ2-5
V: TRBV29-1
CDR3: CSVVGTSGTWPQYF

J: TRBJ2-1
V: TRBV19
CDR3: CASSYASGRNNEQFF

J: TRBJ2-7
V: TRBV3-1/TRBV3-2
CDR3: CASSQLAGGLGYEQYF

J: TRBJ2-7
V: TRBV14
CDR3: CASSLSGSHEQYF

J: TRBJ2-7
V: TRBV5-1
CDR3: CASSLGGTVPYEQYF

J: TRBJ1-1
V: TRBV27
CDR3: CASSLGGWGGAEAFF

J: TRBJ1-6
V: TRBV27
CDR3: CASSLGGMGNSPLHF

J: TRBJ2-6
V: TRBV7-2
CDR3: CASSVQGSGANVLTF

J: TRBJ1-2
V: TRBV6-6
CDR3: CASSYRKGPIHGYTF

J: TRBJ1-6
V: TRBV9
CDR3: CASSVAAPQQGTALHF

J: TRBJ1-2
V: TRBV7-2
CDR3: CASSPRDRGRGYTF

J: TRBJ1-4
V: TRBV7-2
CDR3: CASSLAGAEKLFF

J: TRBJ2-5
V: TRBV2
CDR3: CASSVVVWASGSRETQYF

J: TRBJ2-1
V: TRBV19
CDR3: CASRLAPQTEQFF

J: TRBJ2-5
V: TRBV5-1
CDR3: CASSLAGGQGTQYF